This T cell receptor (beta chain) is drawn from a study of beta chain features in type 1 diabetes. A single heparinised draw of approximately 110 mL on average was taken per donor. The purity of all sorted populations exceeded 95%. Of the isolated RNA, all was reverse transcribed, and so the sequenced material was expressed TCRB transcripts. TCRdb's copy holds only in-frame clones and misses some; the assay was immunoSEQ multiplex PCR. The sample contains approximately 380,000 clones, more than 13% of which appear only once. This CDR3 contains 15 residues. Germline CDR1 is SGDLS and CDR2 is YYNGEE. V lost 4 bases and J lost 2, with 16 bases in between. In this sample, this clone turned up a few times.

The clonotype originates from a woman under 30 in good health. The rearrangement uses TRBV9 and TRBJ2-7, with D perhaps matching TRBD1 (6 bases). The sample was naive CD4+ T cells from blood. The CDR3 coding sequence is TGTGCCAGCAGCCTTCAGACAGGTGAGACCTACGAGCAGTACTTC. Translated, it gives CASSLQTGETYEQYF.